Reported below is one T cell receptor (beta chain). Its antigen is currently unknown. Some clones are missing from TCRdb's copy, which holds only in-frame ones; the method was immunoSEQ multiplex PCR. Of some 93,000 clones listed, 88% were seen once; the top ten hold about 3.9%. This specimen belongs to a study of identifying expanded T cells in peripheral blood. General study results and limits: Differentially abundant clones: 1 to 1.5 between replicates, around 17 at 2 to 3 weeks, less than 25 at four.

Between the trimmed V and J ends, which lost 5 bases and 5 bases, there was a span of 19 bases. This CDR3 is built from 15 residues. Germline V gene data show CDR1 as SEHNR and CDR2 as FQNEAQ (reference sequence). Sequences were obtained from blood. The chain uses TRBV7-9 and TRBJ2-7; D possibly corresponds to TRBD2 (6 bases). The receptor was derived from a person between 18 and 70 years old in good health. CDR3 residues: CASSPLGGDLDEQYF. The CDR3 DNA reads as TGTGCCAGCAGCCCCCTGGGGGGAGATCTAGACGAGCAGTACTTC.